Following are 2 T cell receptor beta chains from one sample sequenced in a study of T cell changes during pregnancy in multiple sclerosis. TCRdb's copy holds only in-frame clones and misses some; the assay was immunoSEQ multiplex PCR. The sample gives 83,000 or so clones, over 85% of which show up once; about 1.7% is in the top ten. The input for sequencing was peripheral blood, taken after pregnancy. All receptors derive from a female donor in good health, enrolled as a control in a pregnancy study.

The chain recombines TRBV6-1 with TRBJ1-1, with 8 nucleotides matching TRBD1. The junction had 3 bases not matched to a gene; V was cut back by 7 bases and J by 2 bases. The germline CDR1 and CDR2 sequences are MNHNS and SASEGT. The CDR3 contains 13 residues. Written as DNA, the CDR3 is TGTGCCAGCAAGACAGGGGTCAACACTGAAGCTTTCTTT. Protein sequence: CASKTGVNTEAFF.

The chain has TRBV28 and TRBJ2-2; TRBD2 is a possible D gene (5 bases). The V gene lost 11 bases and the J gene lost 1 base, with 14 bases spanning the gap. This CDR3 spans 14 amino acids. Germline V gives CDR1 MDHEN, CDR2 SYDVKM. The CDR3 bases are TGTGCCGGAGGACCCCCCCGGAACACCGGGGAGCTGTTTTTT. This codes for CAGGPPRNTGELFF.